Presented here are 6 T cell receptor beta chains from one specimen sequenced in a study of T cell responses to AZD1222 COVID-19 vaccine (dated by TCRdb to the early 2020s). The sample's time point label, in plain terms: baseline before first vaccination. The sample's treatment or condition label, in plain terms: meningococcal conjugate vaccine given as trial control. Library method: the immunoSEQ multiplex PCR assay. TCRdb's version of the immuneACCESS table is confined to in-frame rearrangements and falls short of the full clone set. An unresolved V gene accounts for under half of the shortfall where checked; the remainder is of unknown origin. This sample gives around 160,000 clones in total; 80% to 95% of them show up just once. The ten largest clones capture about 3% of the sample. The sequencing used peripheral blood, collected on day 0 of MenACWY control vaccination. These receptors originate from an adult in good health.

This chain links TRBV15 with TRBJ2-2; no definite D call. The V gene's germline CDR1 is LNHNV and CDR2 YYDKDF (reference sequence). There are 14 residues in the CDR3. V lost 4 bases and J 9 bases, leaving 15 bases between the germline ends. This chain's CDR3 is CATSTGQPGRELFF. The CDR3 DNA reads as TGTGCCACCAGCACCGGCCAACCCGGGCGGGAGCTGTTTTTT.

The chain combines TRBV27 with TRBJ2-1; D ambiguous. Deletions cut 1 base from V and 0 bases from J, with 13 bases between. The germline gives CDR1 MNHEY, CDR2 SMNVEV (reference sequence). The CDR3 loop spans 17 amino acids. CDR3 sequence: CASSLLGPSSSYNEQFF. For the CDR3, the DNA is TGTGCCAGCAGTTTATTAGGTCCTTCCAGCTCCTACAATGAGCAGTTCTTC.

The chain joins TRBV19 to TRBJ1-6; 7 bases align to TRBD1. Germline values: CDR1 LNHDA, CDR2 SQIVND (reference sequence). The ends lost 0 bases at V and 7 bases at J; junction bases unmatched: 3. This CDR3 contains 15 residues. CDR3 loop: CASSIEGTANSPLHF. For the CDR3, the DNA is TGTGCCAGTAGTATAGAGGGGACAGCGAATTCACCCCTCCACTTT. Based on the CDR3 plus reference TRBV19 and TRBJ1-6, the full variable domain is DGGITQSPKYLFRKEGQNVTLSCEQNLNHDAMYWYRQDPGQGLRLIYYSQIVNDFQKGDIAEGYSVSREKKESFPLTVTSAQKNPTAFYLCASSIEGTANSPLHFGNGTRLTVT.

This clone was detected only once. The chain employs TRBV5-5 and TRBJ1-1; 10 bases are shared with TRBD1. This CDR3 region has 14 residues. The junction had 10 bases not matched to a gene; V was cut back by 4 bases and J by 10 bases. Germline V gene sequence: CDR1 SGHKS, CDR2 YYEKEE (reference sequence). The chain's CDR3 is CASSNGTGVSGAFF. The DNA for the CDR3 is TGTGCCAGCAGCAACGGGACAGGGGTATCCGGAGCTTTCTTT.

V usage is TRBV7-2 and J usage is TRBJ2-7; unclear D gene. V gave up 5 bases and J gave up 1 base, with 12 bases separating them. The CDR3 spans 14 residues. Germline CDR1 SGHTA, CDR2 FQGNSA. This CDR3 reads CASSPMAASYEQYF. Here the CDR3 DNA reads TGTGCCAGCAGCCCCATGGCGGCTTCCTACGAGCAGTACTTC.

The chain recombines TRBV3-1 (or the pseudogene TRBV3-2) with TRBJ2-7; 9 bases agree with TRBD1. J gave up 4 bases and V 2 bases, and 6 bases lay outside the gene matches. The CDR3 spans 15 residues. The germline CDR1 and CDR2 sequences are LGHDT and YNNKEL (reference sequence). The CDR3 region has the DNA TGTGCCAGCAGCCAACCGGGACAGGGTATATACGAGCAGTACTTC. Amino acid sequence: CASSQPGQGIYEQYF.